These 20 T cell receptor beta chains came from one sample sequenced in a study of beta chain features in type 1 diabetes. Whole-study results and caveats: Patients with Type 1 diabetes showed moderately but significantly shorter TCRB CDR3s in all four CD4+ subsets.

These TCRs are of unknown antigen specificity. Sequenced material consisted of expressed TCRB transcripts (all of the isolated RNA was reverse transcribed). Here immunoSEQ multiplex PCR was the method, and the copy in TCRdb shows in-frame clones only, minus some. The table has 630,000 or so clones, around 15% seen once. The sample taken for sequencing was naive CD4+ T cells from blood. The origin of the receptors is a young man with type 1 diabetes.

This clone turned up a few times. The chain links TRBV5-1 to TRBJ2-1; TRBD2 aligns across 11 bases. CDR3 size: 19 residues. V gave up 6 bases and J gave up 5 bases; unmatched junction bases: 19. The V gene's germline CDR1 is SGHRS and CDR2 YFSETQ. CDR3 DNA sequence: TGCGCCAGCACCCGCGGGGCCGGTTATAGCGGGGGGGCTGACAATGAGCAGTTCTTC. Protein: CASTRGAGYSGGADNEQFF.

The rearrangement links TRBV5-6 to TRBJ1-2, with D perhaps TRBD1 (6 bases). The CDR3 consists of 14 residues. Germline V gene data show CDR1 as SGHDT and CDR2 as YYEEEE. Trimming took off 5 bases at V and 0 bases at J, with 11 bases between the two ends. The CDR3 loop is CASRHGQTNYGYTF. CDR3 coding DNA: TGTGCCAGCAGACATGGACAGACTAACTATGGCTACACCTTC.

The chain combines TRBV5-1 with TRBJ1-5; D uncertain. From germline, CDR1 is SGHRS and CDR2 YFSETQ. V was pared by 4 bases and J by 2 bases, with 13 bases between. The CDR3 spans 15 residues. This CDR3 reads CASSPVPGGNQPQHF. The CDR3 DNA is TGCGCCAGCAGCCCCGTCCCTGGGGGCAATCAGCCCCAGCATTTT.

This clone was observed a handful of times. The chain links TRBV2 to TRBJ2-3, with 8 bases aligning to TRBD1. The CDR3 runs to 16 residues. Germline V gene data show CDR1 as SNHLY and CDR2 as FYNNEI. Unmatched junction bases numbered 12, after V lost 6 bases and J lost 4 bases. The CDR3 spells CASRSFAWTGSDTQYF. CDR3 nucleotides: TGTGCCAGCAGGTCCTTCGCCTGGACAGGGTCAGATACGCAGTATTTT.

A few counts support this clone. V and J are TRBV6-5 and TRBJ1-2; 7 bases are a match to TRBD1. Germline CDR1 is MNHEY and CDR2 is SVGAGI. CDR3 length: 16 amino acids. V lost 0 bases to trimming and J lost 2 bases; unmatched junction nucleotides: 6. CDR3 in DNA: TGTGCCAGCAGTTACTCTGGTGGACAGGCCAACTATGGCTACACCTTC. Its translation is CASSYSGGQANYGYTF.

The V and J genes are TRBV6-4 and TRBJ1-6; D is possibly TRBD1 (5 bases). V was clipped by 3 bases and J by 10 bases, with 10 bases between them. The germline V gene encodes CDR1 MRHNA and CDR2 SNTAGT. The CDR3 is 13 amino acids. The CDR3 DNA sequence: TGTGCCAGCAGTGAGGGGCTCGAGTCACCCCTCCACTTT. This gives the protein CASSEGLESPLHF.

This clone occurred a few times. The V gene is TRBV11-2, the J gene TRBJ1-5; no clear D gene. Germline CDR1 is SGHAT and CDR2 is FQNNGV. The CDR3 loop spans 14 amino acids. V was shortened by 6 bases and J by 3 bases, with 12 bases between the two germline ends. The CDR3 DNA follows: TGTGCCAGCAGTACCCGTGGGATCAATCAGCCCCAGCATTTT. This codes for CASSTRGINQPQHF.

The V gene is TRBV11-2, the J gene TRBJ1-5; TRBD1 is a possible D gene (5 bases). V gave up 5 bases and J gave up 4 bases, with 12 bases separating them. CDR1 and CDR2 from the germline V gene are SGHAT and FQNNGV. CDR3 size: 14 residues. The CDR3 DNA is TGTGCCAGCAGCCAGCAGGGTCCTAATCAGCCCCAGCATTTT. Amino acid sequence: CASSQQGPNQPQHF.

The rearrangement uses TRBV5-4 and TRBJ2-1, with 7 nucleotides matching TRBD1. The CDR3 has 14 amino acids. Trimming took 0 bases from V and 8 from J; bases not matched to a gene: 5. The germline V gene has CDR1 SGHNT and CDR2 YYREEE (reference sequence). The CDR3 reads CASSLDPGGYEQFF. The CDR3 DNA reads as TGTGCCAGCAGCTTGGACCCAGGGGGTTATGAGCAGTTCTTC. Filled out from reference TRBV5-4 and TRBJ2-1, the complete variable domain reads ETGVTQSPTHLIKTRGQQVTLRCSSQSGHNTVSWYQQALGQGPQFIFQYYREEENGRGNFPPRFSGLQFPNYSSELNVNALELDDSALYLCASSLDPGGYEQFFGPGTRLTVL.

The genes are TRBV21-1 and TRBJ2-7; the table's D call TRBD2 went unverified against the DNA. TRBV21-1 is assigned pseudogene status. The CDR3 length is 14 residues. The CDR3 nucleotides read TGTGCCAGCCACCCTTTGAGTAGCTCCTACGAGCAGTACTTC. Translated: CASHPLSSSYEQYF.

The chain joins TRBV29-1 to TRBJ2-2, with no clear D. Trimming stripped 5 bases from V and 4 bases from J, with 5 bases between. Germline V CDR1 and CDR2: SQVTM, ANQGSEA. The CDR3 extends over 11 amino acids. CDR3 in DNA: TGCAGCGTTCGTGTCACCGGGGAGCTGTTTTTT. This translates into CSVRVTGELFF.

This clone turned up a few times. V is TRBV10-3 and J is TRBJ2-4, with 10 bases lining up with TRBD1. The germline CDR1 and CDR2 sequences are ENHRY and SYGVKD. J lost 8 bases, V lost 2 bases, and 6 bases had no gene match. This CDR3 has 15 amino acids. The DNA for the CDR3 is TGTGCCATCAGTGAGCGGGACAGGGGAGAGGACATTCAGTACTTC. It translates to CAISERDRGEDIQYF.

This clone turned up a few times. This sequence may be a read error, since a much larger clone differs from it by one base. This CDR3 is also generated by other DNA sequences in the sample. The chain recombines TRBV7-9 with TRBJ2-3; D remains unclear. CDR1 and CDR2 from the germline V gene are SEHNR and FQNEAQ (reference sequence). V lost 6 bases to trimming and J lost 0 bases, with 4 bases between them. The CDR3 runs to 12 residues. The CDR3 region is CASSFSTDTQYF. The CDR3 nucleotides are TGTGCCAGCAGTTTTAGCACAGATACGCAGTATTTT.

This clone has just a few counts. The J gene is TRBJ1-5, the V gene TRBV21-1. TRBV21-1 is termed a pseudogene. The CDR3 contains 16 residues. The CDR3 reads CASSKRVGGRNQPQHF. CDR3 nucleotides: TGTGCCAGCAGCAAAAGAGTCGGGGGCCGGAATCAGCCCCAGCATTTT.

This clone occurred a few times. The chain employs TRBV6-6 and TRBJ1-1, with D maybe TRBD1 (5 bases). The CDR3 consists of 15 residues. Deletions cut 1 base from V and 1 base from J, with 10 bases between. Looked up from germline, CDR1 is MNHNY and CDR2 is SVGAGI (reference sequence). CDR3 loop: CASSYFTGQNTEAFF. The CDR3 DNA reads TGTGCCAGCAGTTACTTTACCGGACAGAACACTGAAGCTTTCTTT.

The DNA of the CDR3 is TGTGCCATCAGTGTATCCGGGACTGAAGCTTTCTTT. Encoded protein: CAISVSGTEAFF. The chain employs TRBV10-3 and TRBJ1-1, with D unclear. Germline CDR1 is ENHRY and CDR2 is SYGVKD. V lost 4 bases to trimming and J lost 5 bases, with 8 bases between them. The CDR3 has 12 residues.

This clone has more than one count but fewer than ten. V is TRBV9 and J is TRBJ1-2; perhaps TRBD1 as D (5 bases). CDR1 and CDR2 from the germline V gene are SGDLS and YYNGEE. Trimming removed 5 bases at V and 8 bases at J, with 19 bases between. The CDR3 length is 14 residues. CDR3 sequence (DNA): TGTGCCAGCAGACAAGACAGAAACTCAGAGGGCTACACCTTC. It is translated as CASRQDRNSEGYTF.

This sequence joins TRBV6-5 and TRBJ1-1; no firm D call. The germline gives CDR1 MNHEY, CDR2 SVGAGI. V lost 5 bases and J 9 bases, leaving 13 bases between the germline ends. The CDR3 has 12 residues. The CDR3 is CASSPFGSQAFF. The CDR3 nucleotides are TGTGCCAGCAGTCCCTTTGGGAGCCAAGCTTTCTTT.

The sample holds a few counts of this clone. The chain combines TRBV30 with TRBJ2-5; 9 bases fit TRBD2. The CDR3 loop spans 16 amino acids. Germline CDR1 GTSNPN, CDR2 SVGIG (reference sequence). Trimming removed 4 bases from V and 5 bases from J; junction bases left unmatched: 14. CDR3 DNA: TGTGCCTGGATATCGAAGCGGGGGGCCTATTTGGAGACCCAGTACTTC. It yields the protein CAWISKRGAYLETQYF. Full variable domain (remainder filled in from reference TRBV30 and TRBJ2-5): SQTIHQWPATLVQPVGSPLSLECTVEGTSNPNLYWYRQAAGRGLQLLFYSVGIGQISSEVPQNLSASRPQDRQFILSSKKLLLSDSGFYLCAWISKRGAYLETQYFGPGTRLLVL.

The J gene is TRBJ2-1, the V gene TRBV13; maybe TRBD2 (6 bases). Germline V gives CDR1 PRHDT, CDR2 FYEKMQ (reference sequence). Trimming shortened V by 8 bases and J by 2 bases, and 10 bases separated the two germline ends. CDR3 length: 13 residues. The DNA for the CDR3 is TGTGCCAGCGTGGGCGGGGCCTACAATGAGCAGTTCTTC. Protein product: CASVGGAYNEQFF. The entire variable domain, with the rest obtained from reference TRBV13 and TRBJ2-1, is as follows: AAGVIQSPRHLIKEKRETATLKCYPIPRHDTVYWYQQGPGQDPQFLISFYEKMQSDKGSIPDRFSAQQFSDYHSELNMSSLELGDSALYFCASVGGAYNEQFFGPGTRLTVL.